This T cell receptor beta chain was sequenced during a study of CD8 T cells in ankylosing spondylitis. General observations from the study: In ankylosing spondylitis patients, matched synovial fluid reportedly showed significant enrichment of disease-linked clones. Several highly homologous variants made up a TCR beta motif, and this motif appeared characteristic of ankylosing spondylitis blood. Existing reports had already noted some motif variants in reactive arthritis synovial fluid and blood.

Quantitative molecular-barcoded 5'-RACE generated the TCR beta libraries. TCRdb recomputed calls from the 5' RACE reads with MiXCR, one row per CDR3 protein. Of about 330,000 distinct CDR3 sequences in the sample, approximately 8% were seen once. This clonotype was counted at least ten times. As yet, its antigen is unknown. Sequencing was carried out using blood, either unsorted or a sorted T cell fraction (not recorded which). The sequence derives from a male donor with ankylosing spondylitis.

This CDR3 is CASSQVGRNQETQYF. In DNA form, the CDR3 reads TGTGCCAGCAGCCAAGTGGGCAGGAACCAAGAGACCCAGTACTTC. V is TRBV4-2 and J is TRBJ2-5; no clear D. The CDR3 extends over 15 amino acids. The germline V gene encodes CDR1 LGHNA and CDR2 YNFKEQ. V lost 1 base and J 0 bases, leaving 9 bases between the germline ends.